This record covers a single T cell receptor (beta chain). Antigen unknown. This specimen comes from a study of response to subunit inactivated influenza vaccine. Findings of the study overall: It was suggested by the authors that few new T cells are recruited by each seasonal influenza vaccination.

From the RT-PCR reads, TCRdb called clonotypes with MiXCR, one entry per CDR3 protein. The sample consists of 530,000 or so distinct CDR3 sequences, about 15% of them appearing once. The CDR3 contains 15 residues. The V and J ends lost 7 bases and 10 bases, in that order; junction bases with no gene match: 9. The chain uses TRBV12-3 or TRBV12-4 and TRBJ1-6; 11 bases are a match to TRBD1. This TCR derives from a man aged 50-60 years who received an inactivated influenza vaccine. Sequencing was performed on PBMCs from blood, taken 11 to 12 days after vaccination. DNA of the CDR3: TGTGCCAGCACTACCGGGACAGGGGGATACTCACCCCTCCACTTT. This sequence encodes CASTTGTGGYSPLHF.